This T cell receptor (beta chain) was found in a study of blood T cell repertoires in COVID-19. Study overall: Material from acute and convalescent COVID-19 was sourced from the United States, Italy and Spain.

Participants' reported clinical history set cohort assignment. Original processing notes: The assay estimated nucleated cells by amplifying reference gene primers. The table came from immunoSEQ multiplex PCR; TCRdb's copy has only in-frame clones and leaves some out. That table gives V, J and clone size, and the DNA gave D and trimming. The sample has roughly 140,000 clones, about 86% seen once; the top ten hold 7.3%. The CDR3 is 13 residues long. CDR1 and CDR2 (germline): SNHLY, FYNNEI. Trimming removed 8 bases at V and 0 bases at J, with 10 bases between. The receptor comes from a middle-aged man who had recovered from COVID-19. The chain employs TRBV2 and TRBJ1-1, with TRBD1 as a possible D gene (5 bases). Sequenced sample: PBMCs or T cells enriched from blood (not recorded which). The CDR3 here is CASQQEVNTEAFF. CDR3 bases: TGTGCCAGCCAACAGGAAGTGAACACTGAAGCTTTCTTT.